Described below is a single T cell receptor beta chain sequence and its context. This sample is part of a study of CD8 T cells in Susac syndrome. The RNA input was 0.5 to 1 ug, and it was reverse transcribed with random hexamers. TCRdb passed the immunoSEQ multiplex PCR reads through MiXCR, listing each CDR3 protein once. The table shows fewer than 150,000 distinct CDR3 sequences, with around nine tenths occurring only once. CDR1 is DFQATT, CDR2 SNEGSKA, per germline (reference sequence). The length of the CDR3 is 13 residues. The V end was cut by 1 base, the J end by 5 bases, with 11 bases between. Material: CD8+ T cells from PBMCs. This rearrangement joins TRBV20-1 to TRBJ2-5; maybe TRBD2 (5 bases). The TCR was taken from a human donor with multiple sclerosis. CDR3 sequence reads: CSARVEGRETQYF. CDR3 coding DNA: TGCAGTGCTAGAGTCGAGGGCAGGGAGACCCAGTACTTC.